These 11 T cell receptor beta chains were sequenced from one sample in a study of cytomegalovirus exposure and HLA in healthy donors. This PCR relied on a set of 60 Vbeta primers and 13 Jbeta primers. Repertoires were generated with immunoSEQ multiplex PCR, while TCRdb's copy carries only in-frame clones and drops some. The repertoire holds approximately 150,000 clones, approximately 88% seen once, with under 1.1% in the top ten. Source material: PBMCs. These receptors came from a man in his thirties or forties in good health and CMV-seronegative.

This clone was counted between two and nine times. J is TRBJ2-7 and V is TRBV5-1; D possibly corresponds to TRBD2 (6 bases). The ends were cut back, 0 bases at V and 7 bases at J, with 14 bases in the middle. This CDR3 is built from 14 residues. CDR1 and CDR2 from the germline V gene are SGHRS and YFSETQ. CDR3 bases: TGCGCCAGCAGCTTGGTTGGGGACTTGAAGGAGCAGTACTTC. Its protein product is CASSLVGDLKEQYF. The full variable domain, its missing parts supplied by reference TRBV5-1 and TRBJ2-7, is KAGVTQTPRYLIKTRGQQVTLSCSPISGHRSVSWYQQTPGQGLQFLFEYFSETQRNKGNFPGRFSGRQFSNSRSEMNVSTLELGDSALYLCASSLVGDLKEQYFGPGTRLTVT.

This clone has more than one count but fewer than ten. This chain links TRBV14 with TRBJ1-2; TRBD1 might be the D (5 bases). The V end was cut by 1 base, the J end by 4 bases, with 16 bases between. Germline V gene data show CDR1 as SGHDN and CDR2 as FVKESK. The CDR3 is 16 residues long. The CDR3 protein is CASSQGVGVTGYGYTF. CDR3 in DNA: TGTGCCAGCAGCCAAGGAGTAGGTGTTACAGGCTATGGCTACACCTTC.

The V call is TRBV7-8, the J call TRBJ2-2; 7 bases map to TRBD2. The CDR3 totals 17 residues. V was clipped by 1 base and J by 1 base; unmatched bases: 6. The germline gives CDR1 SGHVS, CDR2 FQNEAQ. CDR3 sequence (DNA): TGTGCCAGCAGCTTAGAGTGGCTAGCGGAGAACACCGGGGAGCTGTTTTTT. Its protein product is CASSLEWLAENTGELFF.

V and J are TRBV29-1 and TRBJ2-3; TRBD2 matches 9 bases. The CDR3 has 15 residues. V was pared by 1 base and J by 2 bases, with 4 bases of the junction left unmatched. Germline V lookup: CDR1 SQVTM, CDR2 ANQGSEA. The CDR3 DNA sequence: TGCAGCGTTGAAGGGCTAGCGGGATTCACAGATACGCAGTATTTT. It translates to CSVEGLAGFTDTQYF.

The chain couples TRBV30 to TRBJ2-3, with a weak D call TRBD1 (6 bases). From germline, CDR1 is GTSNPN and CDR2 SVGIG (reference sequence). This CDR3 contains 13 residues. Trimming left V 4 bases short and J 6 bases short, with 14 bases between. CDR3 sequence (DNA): TGTGCCTGGAAGACAGGTCGGAGGGATACGCAGTATTTT. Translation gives CAWKTGRRDTQYF.

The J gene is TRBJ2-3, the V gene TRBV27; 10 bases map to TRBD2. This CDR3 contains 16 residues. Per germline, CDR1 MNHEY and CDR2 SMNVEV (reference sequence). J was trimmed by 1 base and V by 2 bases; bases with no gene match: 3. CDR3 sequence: CASSLLAGAGTDTQYF. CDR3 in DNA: TGTGCCAGCAGTTTACTAGCGGGAGCGGGCACAGATACGCAGTATTTT.

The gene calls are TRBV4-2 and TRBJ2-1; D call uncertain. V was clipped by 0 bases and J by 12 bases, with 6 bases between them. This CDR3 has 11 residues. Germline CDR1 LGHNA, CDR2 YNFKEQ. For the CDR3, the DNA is TGTGCCAGCAGCCAAGATTCATCGCAGTTCTTC. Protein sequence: CASSQDSSQFF.

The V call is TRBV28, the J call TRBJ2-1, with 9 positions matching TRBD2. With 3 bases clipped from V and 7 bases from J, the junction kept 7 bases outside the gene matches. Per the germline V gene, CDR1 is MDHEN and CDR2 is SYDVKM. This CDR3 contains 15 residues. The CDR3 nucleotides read TGTGCCAGCAGTTTGCGGCTAGCGGGGTTGAATGAGCAGTTCTTC. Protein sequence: CASSLRLAGLNEQFF.

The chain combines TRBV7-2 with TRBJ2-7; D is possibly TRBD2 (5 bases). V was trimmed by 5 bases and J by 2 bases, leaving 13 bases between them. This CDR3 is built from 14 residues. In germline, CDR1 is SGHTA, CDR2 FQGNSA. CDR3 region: CASSRSLGTYEQYF. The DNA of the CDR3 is TGTGCCAGCAGCCGGAGCCTCGGGACCTACGAGCAGTACTTC.

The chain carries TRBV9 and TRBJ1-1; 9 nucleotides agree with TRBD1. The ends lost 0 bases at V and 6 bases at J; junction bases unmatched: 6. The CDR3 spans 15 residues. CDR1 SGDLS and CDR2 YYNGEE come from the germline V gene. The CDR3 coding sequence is TGTGCCAGCAGCGTAGCTACAGGGGGCAGGTCTGAAGCTTTCTTT. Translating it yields CASSVATGGRSEAFF.

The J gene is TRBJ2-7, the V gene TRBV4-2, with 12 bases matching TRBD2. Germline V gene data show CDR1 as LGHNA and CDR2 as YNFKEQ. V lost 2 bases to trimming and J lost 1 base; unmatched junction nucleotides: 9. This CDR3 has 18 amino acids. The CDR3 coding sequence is TGTGCCAGCAGCCAATTATCTAGCGGGGGGGCAAGGTCCTACGAGCAGTACTTC. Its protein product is CASSQLSSGGARSYEQYF.